The clone carrying this T cell receptor (beta chain) was found a few times. Its antigen is still unknown. Together with a sample-barcoded 5' primer, a J-beta primer mix was included in a second PCR lasting about 6 to 11 cycles. TCRdb re-analysed the 5' RACE reads in MiXCR, keeping a single row per CDR3 protein. Among about 1.4 million distinct CDR3 sequences listed, approximately 59% were seen once. The sample providers were healthy Caucasian people from Russia, aged about 6 to 90. Isolation per sample recovered at least 6 million PBMCs. This sample stems from a study of blood T cells in healthy people across ages. Study findings and constraints: Donor CMV status was unknown, possibly confounding expanded clonotype changes.

There are 11 residues in the CDR3. V lost 4 bases and J lost 8, with 8 bases in between. In germline, CDR1 is SNHLY, CDR2 FYNNEI. Sequencing input: blood. This sequence originates from a man aged 18 to 35 in good health. The V and J genes are TRBV2 and TRBJ1-1; D is unresolved. DNA of the CDR3: TGTGCCAGCAGTGGGTATTGGGAAGCTTTCTTT. Protein product: CASSGYWEAFF.